Listed here are 32 T cell receptor beta chains from one sample, sequenced in a study of T cell repertoires in cytomegalovirus infection. Via MiXCR, TCRdb re-called the reads, giving one row per CDR3 protein. Seen here are nearly 550,000 distinct CDR3 sequences, approximately 15% observed once, and the top ten hold more than 20%. Material for sequencing was CD8+ T cells from PBMCs. These receptors were collected from a human donor in good health (CMV status not recorded). Some clones in this sample may be carry-over from other donors' samples.

This clonotype was counted at least ten times. This rearrangement joins TRBV27 to TRBJ2-7; D is possibly TRBD1 (6 bases). The V end lost 6 bases, the J end lost 6 bases, and 18 bases lay between the germline ends. The CDR3 covers 14 residues. From germline, CDR1 is MNHEY and CDR2 SMNVEV (reference sequence). The CDR3 region has the DNA TGTGCCAGCAGACGTCCCGGGACATCATCCGAGCAGTACTTC. Residues: CASRRPGTSSEQYF.

In its sample, this clonotype was seen many times. This chain uses TRBV3-1 with TRBJ1-1; 11 bases align to TRBD1. The CDR3 covers 15 residues. V gave up 6 bases and J gave up 4 bases; unmatched junction bases: 7. Germline V gives CDR1 LGHDT, CDR2 YNNKEL (reference sequence). The CDR3 loop reads CASRKTGTGGTEAFF. The CDR3 nucleotides are TGTGCCAGCAGGAAAACCGGGACAGGGGGCACTGAAGCTTTCTTT.

There are many counts of this clonotype. The rearrangement uses TRBV28 and TRBJ2-5, with 8 bases aligning to TRBD1. Germline V gene sequence: CDR1 MDHEN, CDR2 SYDVKM. J was trimmed by 0 bases and V by 5 bases; bases with no gene match: 11. This CDR3 comprises 17 residues. The CDR3: CASSPSWGQEDQETQYF. The CDR3 DNA sequence: TGTGCCAGCAGTCCCTCCTGGGGACAGGAGGACCAAGAGACCCAGTACTTC.

The chain is built from TRBV6-5 and TRBJ1-4, with 7 bases matching TRBD1. Losses at the gene ends were 4 bases for V and 12 bases for J; bases not matched to a gene: 8. This CDR3 has 13 amino acids. Germline V gene lookup returns CDR1 MNHEY and CDR2 SVGAGI. CDR3 protein: CASSSRTGPELFF. The CDR3 region has the DNA TGTGCCAGCAGTTCCCGGACAGGACCTGAACTGTTTTTT.

This chain's CDR3 is CASSPTGGFGYTF. The DNA of the CDR3 is TGTGCCAGCAGTCCGACCGGGGGGTTCGGCTACACCTTC. The J gene is TRBJ1-2, the V gene TRBV27; possible D gene TRBD1, 5 bases. Germline V gene data show CDR1 as MNHEY and CDR2 as SMNVEV (reference sequence). CDR3 size: 13 residues. Trimming cost V 5 bases and J 8 bases, with 15 bases left between them.

This clonotype has at least ten counts. V is TRBV27 and J is TRBJ1-1; 11 bases line up with TRBD1. J lost 8 bases, V lost 3 bases, and 5 bases had no gene match. The CDR3 is 14 amino acids. CDR1 is MNHEY, CDR2 SMNVEV, per germline (reference sequence). CDR3 loop: CASSFGQGALEAFF. The CDR3 nucleotides read TGTGCCAGCAGTTTCGGACAGGGGGCTCTCGAAGCTTTCTTT.

This clonotype was counted many times. The chain uses TRBV4-1 and TRBJ2-7; a possible D gene is TRBD1 (6 bases). Germline values: CDR1 MGHRA, CDR2 YSYEKL. The CDR3 is 13 residues long. V was pared by 2 bases and J by 6 bases, with 11 bases between. The CDR3 DNA follows: TGCGCCAGCAGCCAAAGGACAGAGGGCGAGCAGTACTTC. This encodes CASSQRTEGEQYF.

The chain has TRBV9 and TRBJ2-1, with D perhaps TRBD1 or TRBD2 (6 bases each). Trimming pared 0 bases from V and 6 bases from J, leaving 13 bases between. The CDR3 is 15 amino acids. In germline, CDR1 is SGDLS, CDR2 YYNGEE. The CDR3 DNA reads as TGTGCCAGCAGCGTAGGAGGGGGGCAAACCAATGAGCAGTTCTTC. As protein: CASSVGGGQTNEQFF.

In this sample, this clonotype turned up many times. The chain combines TRBV6-1 with TRBJ1-2; 7 bases fit TRBD1. Germline V lookup: CDR1 MNHNS, CDR2 SASEGT. The CDR3 runs 15 residues. V shed 6 bases and J 3 bases; nucleotides not matched to a gene: 10. The CDR3 sequence is CASSKGADNDYGYTF. The DNA for the CDR3 is TGTGCCAGCAGCAAGGGGGCAGATAACGACTATGGCTACACCTTC.

Note on this clonotype: A read error is possible here, since a much larger clone lies one base away. The V gene is TRBV12-3 or TRBV12-4, the J gene TRBJ1-2; no reliable D call. The CDR3 covers 12 residues. CDR3: CASSPRNYVYTF. CDR3 DNA: TGTGCCAGCAGTCCTCGAAACTATGTCTACACCTTC.

J is TRBJ2-1 and V is TRBV12-5; 9 bases agree with TRBD1. With 2 bases clipped from V and 9 bases from J, the junction kept 8 bases outside the gene matches. The CDR3 runs 15 residues. CDR1 and CDR2 from the germline V gene are LGHNT and FRNRAP. Here the CDR3 reads CASGLPGQGMGEQFF. CDR3 in DNA: TGTGCTAGTGGTTTGCCGGGACAGGGTATGGGTGAGCAGTTCTTC.

The V gene is TRBV6-5, the J gene TRBJ2-7, with no clear D. The CDR3 is 14 residues long. CDR1 is MNHEY and CDR2 is SVGAGI in the germline V gene. With 0 bases removed from V and 5 bases from J, the gap between germline ends came to 11 bases. The CDR3 region has the DNA TGTGCCAGCAGTTACTCAGGTCCTTTGGACGAGCAGTACTTC. Translation gives CASSYSGPLDEQYF.

The chain combines TRBV12-3 or TRBV12-4 with TRBJ1-6, with D perhaps matching TRBD1 (5 bases). There are 13 residues in the CDR3. V gave up 7 bases and J gave up 9 bases, with 13 bases separating them. The CDR3: CASKEGGASPLHF. As DNA, the CDR3 is TGTGCCAGCAAGGAGGGAGGGGCTTCACCCCTCCACTTT.

This clonotype was counted only a few times. Compared with germline, one end of the junction differs, possibly owing to a read error. The rearrangement joins TRBV4-1 to TRBJ1-4; weak D call: TRBD1 (5 bases). CDR1 and CDR2 (germline): MGHRA, YSYEKL. This CDR3 contains 13 residues. The chain's CDR3 is CASSRSGDEKLFF. CDR3 nucleotides: TGTGCCAGCAGCCGGTCGGGGGATGAAAAACTGTTTTTT.

The chain joins TRBV19 to TRBJ2-7, with TRBD2 matching 11 bases. After removal of 5 bases from V and 2 bases from J, the junction contained 8 bases not matched to a gene. The V gene's germline CDR1 is LNHDA and CDR2 SQIVND (reference sequence). The CDR3 extends over 16 amino acids. CDR3 DNA: TGTGCCAGTAGTCCCAAAAGACTAGCGGGGACCTACGAGCAGTACTTC. Amino acid sequence: CASSPKRLAGTYEQYF.

This clonotype was observed a few times. V gene TRBV27 combines with J gene TRBJ2-7; D uncertain. The CDR3 runs to 14 residues. Germline loops: CDR1 MNHEY, CDR2 SMNVEV (reference sequence). V dropped 5 bases and J dropped 3 bases, with 14 bases sitting between them. CDR3 bases: TGTGCCAGCAGTAATCCCCCGGTAGACTACGAGCAGTACTTC. Amino acids: CASSNPPVDYEQYF.

DNA of the CDR3: TGTGCCAGCAGGCTCCTCACAGGGAATCAGCCCCAGCATTTT. This sequence encodes CASRLLTGNQPQHF. This chain joins TRBV12-3 or TRBV12-4 and TRBJ1-5, with a weak D call TRBD1 (6 bases). The CDR3 contains 14 residues. V lost 6 bases, J lost 4 bases, and 13 bases lay in between.

This chain connects TRBV3-1 to TRBJ1-3, with D unresolved. With 3 bases removed from V and 0 bases from J, the gap between germline ends came to 6 bases. Germline V gives CDR1 LGHDT, CDR2 YNNKEL (reference sequence). The CDR3 runs 14 residues. CDR3 sequence reads: CASSQAISGNTIYF. CDR3 coding DNA: TGTGCCAGCAGCCAGGCCATCTCTGGAAACACCATATATTTT. Full variable domain (outside the CDR3, taken from reference TRBV3-1 and TRBJ1-3): DTAVSQTPKYLVTQMGNDKSIKCEQNLGHDTMYWYKQDSKKFLKIMFSYNNKELIINETVPNRFSPKSPDKAHLNLHINSLELGDSAVYFCASSQAISGNTIYFGEGSWLTVV.

This clonotype was detected ten times or more. The chain uses TRBV7-9 and TRBJ2-1; either TRBD1 or TRBD2 may supply D (5 bases each). V was clipped by 2 bases and J by 10 bases, with 24 bases between them. Germline V gene lookup returns CDR1 SEHNR and CDR2 FQNEAQ (reference sequence). The length of the CDR3 is 17 residues. In nucleotides, the CDR3 is TGTGCCAGCAGCTTAATCGGCAGGGAACTAGAAAGGGACGAGCAGTTCTTC. Its protein product is CASSLIGRELERDEQFF. Complete variable domain (other parts from reference TRBV7-9 and TRBJ2-1): DTGVSQNPRHKITKRGQNVTFRCDPISEHNRLYWYRQTLGQGPEFLTYFQNEAQLEKSRLLSDRFSAERPKGSFSTLEIQRTEQGDSAMYLCASSLIGRELERDEQFFGPGTRLTVL.

There are many counts of this clonotype. The chain carries TRBV12-5 and TRBJ2-1; the D is unclear. V lost 5 bases and J lost 8, with 13 bases in between. CDR1 is LGHNT, CDR2 FRNRAP, per germline. The CDR3 runs 13 residues. For the CDR3, the DNA is TGTGCTAGTGGTATACCCCGGGCCGATGAGCAGTTCTTC. This gives the protein CASGIPRADEQFF.

This rearrangement joins TRBV27 to TRBJ2-6; 7 bases map to TRBD1. The CDR3 length is 17 residues. Germline CDR1 and CDR2: MNHEY and SMNVEV (reference sequence). With V trimmed by 8 bases and J by 0 bases, 10 bases remained unmatched. The CDR3 nucleotides are TGTGCCAGCGCCCCGGACAGGAGTTTCTCTGGGGCCAACGTCCTGACTTTC. It yields the protein CASAPDRSFSGANVLTF.

This clonotype was detected many times. The chain carries TRBV28 and TRBJ2-3, with 12 bases identical to TRBD1. The CDR3 has 16 residues. Per germline, CDR1 MDHEN and CDR2 SYDVKM. With 7 bases clipped from V and 5 bases from J, the junction kept 10 bases outside the gene matches. CDR3 DNA: TGTGCCAGCAACCTTGGGACAGGGGGCGAGTTAGATACGCAGTATTTT. Protein: CASNLGTGGELDTQYF.

A note on this clonotype: A much more abundant neighbour one base away suggests this may be a read error. This CDR3 reads CSARDIANYGYTF. DNA of the CDR3: TGCAGTGCTAGGGACATAGCTAACTATGGCTACACCTTC. The J gene is TRBJ1-2, the V gene TRBV20-1; the D gene is possibly TRBD1 (5 bases). This CDR3 has 13 amino acids. Trimming removed 3 bases from V and 0 bases from J, with 8 bases in between. Per the germline V gene, CDR1 is DFQATT and CDR2 is SNEGSKA (reference sequence).

The sample holds many counts of this clonotype. The chain couples TRBV7-3 to TRBJ2-1; D gene uncertain. The germline V and J ends were trimmed by 5 bases and 8 bases, with 19 bases remaining between them. The germline V gene encodes CDR1 SGHTA and CDR2 FQGTGA. This CDR3 is 15 amino acids long. The CDR3 sequence is CASSPDNLSPHEQFF. The CDR3 DNA follows: TGTGCCAGCAGCCCCGACAACCTCTCCCCTCATGAGCAGTTCTTC.

There are a few counts of this clonotype. The rearrangement joins TRBV2 to TRBJ2-3; 7 bases match TRBD2. Trimming took 3 bases from V and 3 from J; bases not matched to a gene: 3. Germline assignment: CDR1 SNHLY and CDR2 FYNNEI. CDR3 length: 14 residues. Here the CDR3 reads CASSEWRETDTQYF. The CDR3 nucleotides are TGTGCCAGCAGTGAGTGGCGGGAGACAGATACGCAGTATTTT.

The V and J genes are TRBV29-1 and TRBJ2-7; tentative D call: TRBD1 (6 bases). The CDR3 runs 15 residues. The V gene's germline CDR1 is SQVTM and CDR2 ANQGSEA. V lost 6 bases, J lost 4 bases, and 22 bases lay in between. The CDR3 DNA reads as TGCAGCGTCGGGCGGACAGTGCCTTTAGGGTACGAGCAGTACTTC. Its protein product is CSVGRTVPLGYEQYF.

This clonotype has at least ten counts. This rearrangement joins TRBV7-6 to TRBJ2-1; 11 bases are a match to TRBD2. The CDR3 contains 15 residues. With V trimmed by 4 bases and J by 4 bases, 3 bases remained unmatched. Germline V gene lookup returns CDR1 SGHVS and CDR2 FNYEAQ. CDR3 bases: TGTGCCAGCAGCTCGCGGACTAGCGGGTACAATGAGCAGTTCTTC. Its protein product is CASSSRTSGYNEQFF.

This clonotype was seen a handful of times. V gene TRBV5-6 combines with J gene TRBJ2-5; 8 positions match TRBD2. This CDR3 is built from 16 residues. J gave up 4 bases and V 0 bases, and 8 bases lay outside the gene matches. CDR1 SGHDT and CDR2 YYEEEE come from the germline V gene. This CDR3 reads CASSLVVSGEGETQYF. The CDR3 DNA follows: TGTGCCAGCAGCTTGGTTGTTAGCGGGGAGGGAGAGACCCAGTACTTC.

This clonotype was detected ten times or more. This CDR3 reads CASSLSSGVLFTEAFF. Here the CDR3 DNA reads TGTGCCAGCAGCTTATCTTCGGGAGTATTGTTCACTGAAGCTTTCTTT. J is TRBJ1-1 and V is TRBV7-9; D gene uncertain. V was trimmed by 2 bases and J by 4 bases, leaving 17 bases between them. Germline CDR1 SEHNR, CDR2 FQNEAQ (reference sequence). The CDR3 extends over 16 amino acids. The complete variable domain, with remaining parts taken from reference TRBV7-9 and TRBJ1-1, reads DTGVSQNPRHKITKRGQNVTFRCDPISEHNRLYWYRQTLGQGPEFLTYFQNEAQLEKSRLLSDRFSAERPKGSFSTLEIQRTEQGDSAMYLCASSLSSGVLFTEAFFGQGTRLTVV.

This clonotype was picked up many times. The rearrangement joins TRBV4-1 to TRBJ2-1, with D possibly matching TRBD2 (5 bases). Germline V gene sequence: CDR1 MGHRA, CDR2 YSYEKL. This CDR3 comprises 14 residues. V lost 0 bases to trimming and J lost 5 bases, with 8 bases between them. CDR3: CASSQEAVDNEQFF. DNA for the CDR3: TGCGCCAGCAGCCAAGAAGCGGTGGACAATGAGCAGTTCTTC.

In its sample, this clonotype was seen many times. V is TRBV4-1 and J is TRBJ2-5; D perhaps matches TRBD1 (6 bases). Germline V lookup: CDR1 MGHRA, CDR2 YSYEKL. The germline V and J ends were trimmed by 1 base and 0 bases, with 15 bases remaining between them. This CDR3 comprises 17 residues. CDR3 bases: TGCGCCAGCAGCCAAGTTTTGGGACATACGTACCAAGAGACCCAGTACTTC. Translated, it gives CASSQVLGHTYQETQYF.

The rearrangement joins TRBV9 to TRBJ2-1; D tentatively fits TRBD1 or TRBD2 (5 bases each). This CDR3 spans 12 amino acids. The V and J ends lost 3 bases and 7 bases respectively, with 8 bases between them. CDR1 is SGDLS, CDR2 YYNGEE, per germline. In nucleotides, the CDR3 is TGTGCCAGCAGCGGGGGGTGGAATGAGCAGTTCTTC. Amino acid sequence: CASSGGWNEQFF.